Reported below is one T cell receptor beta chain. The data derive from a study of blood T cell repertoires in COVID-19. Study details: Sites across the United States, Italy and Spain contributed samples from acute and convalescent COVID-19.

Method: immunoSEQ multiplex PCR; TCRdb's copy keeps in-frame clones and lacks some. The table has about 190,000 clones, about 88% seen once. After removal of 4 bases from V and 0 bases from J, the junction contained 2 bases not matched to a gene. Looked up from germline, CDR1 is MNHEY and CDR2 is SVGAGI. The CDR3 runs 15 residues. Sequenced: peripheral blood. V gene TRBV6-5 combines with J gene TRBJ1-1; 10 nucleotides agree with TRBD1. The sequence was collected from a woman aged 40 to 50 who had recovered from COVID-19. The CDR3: CASSSGTGVNTEAFF. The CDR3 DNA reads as TGTGCCAGCAGTTCCGGGACAGGGGTGAACACTGAAGCTTTCTTT.